One and the same sample provided the 20 T cell receptor beta chains below, sequenced in a study of shared clonotypes between healthy human individuals. Method: immunoSEQ multiplex PCR; TCRdb's copy keeps in-frame clones and lacks some. The sample contains roughly 2,500,000 clones, over 85% of which appear only once. The source material was naive CD4+ T cells from PBMCs. Subset indicated: CD45RA+ positively selected. The receptor set was obtained from a man younger than 30 in good health. Some clones in this sample may be carry-over from other donors' samples.

This clone was picked up a small number of times. This rearrangement joins TRBV7-8 to TRBJ2-7, with TRBD2 as a possible D gene (5 bases). V was shortened by 7 bases and J by 3 bases, with 22 bases between the two germline ends. CDR1 SGHVS and CDR2 FQNEAQ come from the germline V gene. CDR3 length equals 16 residues. The CDR3, as DNA: TGTGCCAGCAACCTACGACACCGGACTGCACACTACGAGCAGTACTTC. Its protein is CASNLRHRTAHYEQYF. The whole variable domain, remainder taken from reference TRBV7-8 and TRBJ2-7, is GAGVSQSPRYKVAKRGQDVALRCDPISGHVSLFWYQQALGQGPEFLTYFQNEAQLDKSGLPSDRFFAERPEGSVSTLKIQRTQQEDSAVYLCASNLRHRTAHYEQYFGPGTRLTVT.

The chain couples TRBV28 to TRBJ2-7; tentatively, D is TRBD2 (6 bases). Germline V gene data show CDR1 as MDHEN and CDR2 as SYDVKM. V was shortened by 7 bases and J by 2 bases, with 12 bases between the two germline ends. The CDR3 length is 13 residues. The CDR3 loop reads CASIASGAYEQYF. CDR3 bases: TGTGCCAGCATTGCTTCGGGGGCCTACGAGCAGTACTTC.

V and J are TRBV29-1 and TRBJ2-1, with D unresolved. The CDR3 extends over 13 amino acids. The V gene's germline CDR1 is SQVTM and CDR2 ANQGSEA. V was clipped by 3 bases and J by 4 bases, with 10 bases between them. CDR3: CSVEVGKYNEQFF. The CDR3 nucleotides are TGCAGCGTTGAGGTGGGAAAATACAATGAGCAGTTCTTC.

A remark on this clone: The sample holds other DNA sequences that translate to the same CDR3. The chain couples TRBV9 to TRBJ1-4; D is ambiguous. This CDR3 has 15 residues. Trimming removed 0 bases at V and 0 bases at J, with 6 bases between. The germline gives CDR1 SGDLS, CDR2 YYNGEE. CDR3 DNA: TGTGCCAGCAGCGTAGGGACGGCAACTAATGAAAAACTGTTTTTT. It codes for CASSVGTATNEKLFF.

This chain uses TRBV20-1 with TRBJ2-1; no clear D gene. V gave up 3 bases and J gave up 6 bases, with 6 bases separating them. The CDR3 runs 11 residues. Germline CDR1 DFQATT, CDR2 SNEGSKA (reference sequence). In DNA form, the CDR3 reads TGCAGTGCTAGGTGGGTCAATGAGCAGTTCTTC. Its protein product is CSARWVNEQFF.

The chain joins TRBV5-8 to TRBJ1-1; 9 bases are shared with TRBD1. The CDR3 contains 15 residues. V was pared by 4 bases and J by 4 bases, with 8 bases of the junction left unmatched. Germline CDR1 is SGHTS and CDR2 is YDEGEE. The CDR3 sequence is CASSVGQGLITEAFF. CDR3 in DNA: TGTGCCAGCAGCGTGGGACAGGGACTTATCACTGAAGCTTTCTTT.

V gene TRBV11-1 combines with J gene TRBJ2-3; 14 positions match TRBD2. V was clipped by 5 bases and J by 3 bases; unmatched bases: 10. CDR1 is SGHAT, CDR2 FQDESV, per germline (reference sequence). This CDR3 has 18 amino acids. In DNA form, the CDR3 reads TGTGCCAGCAGCAACGGACTAGCGGGAGGCAGGTTGACAGATACGCAGTATTTT. Translating gives CASSNGLAGGRLTDTQYF.

The V call is TRBV4-1, the J call TRBJ1-3, with 7 nucleotides matching TRBD1. The CDR3 loop spans 15 amino acids. The germline CDR1 and CDR2 sequences are MGHRA and YSYEKL. Germline trimming cut 4 bases from V and 0 bases from J; bases unmatched to any gene: 3. The CDR3 sequence: CASSRTGDSGNTIYF. DNA of the CDR3: TGCGCCAGCAGCCGAACAGGGGACTCTGGAAACACCATATATTTT.

CDR3 sequence reads: CASSATSNEQFF. In DNA, the CDR3 is TGTGCCAGCAGCGCGACTAGCAATGAGCAGTTCTTC. The rearrangement joins TRBV5-4 to TRBJ2-1; D is perhaps TRBD2 (6 bases). V shed 4 bases and J shed 6 bases, with 8 bases lying between them. The CDR3 is made up of 12 amino acids. The germline CDR1 and CDR2 sequences are SGHNT and YYREEE (reference sequence).

The V call is TRBV5-1, the J call TRBJ2-7; TRBD1 agrees at 9 bases. Germline trimming cut 4 bases from V and 3 bases from J; bases unmatched to any gene: 8. Germline V gene data show CDR1 as SGHRS and CDR2 as YFSETQ. The CDR3 is 15 residues long. CDR3 sequence reads: CASSPHRDRDYEQYF. For the CDR3, the DNA is TGCGCCAGCAGCCCTCACAGGGACAGGGACTACGAGCAGTACTTC.

The chain uses TRBV19 and TRBJ2-7; D possibly matches TRBD1 or TRBD2 (5 bases each). V lost 3 bases, J lost 5 bases, and 14 bases lay in between. Germline V gene lookup returns CDR1 LNHDA and CDR2 SQIVND (reference sequence). This CDR3 has 14 amino acids. CDR3 nucleotide sequence: TGTGCCAGTAGTATTCTCGGCAGGGACCACGAGCAGTACTTC. Translation: CASSILGRDHEQYF.

V usage is TRBV15 and J usage is TRBJ2-1, with TRBD2 matching 11 bases. This CDR3 is built from 20 residues. CDR1 LNHNV and CDR2 YYDKDF come from the germline V gene (reference sequence). The V gene end was trimmed by 0 bases and the J gene end by 0 bases; junction bases not matched to a gene: 10. CDR3 amino acids: CATSRERLAGGPRSYNEQFF. In nucleotides, the CDR3 is TGTGCCACCAGCAGAGAACGCTTAGCGGGAGGGCCCCGCTCCTACAATGAGCAGTTCTTC.

The V gene is TRBV18, the J gene TRBJ1-4; D call uncertain. Germline CDR1 KGHSH, CDR2 LQKENI. There are 13 residues in the CDR3. The V end was cut by 5 bases, the J end by 8 bases, with 12 bases between. CDR3 region: CASSFGEGEKLFF. The CDR3 bases are TGTGCCAGCTCATTTGGGGAAGGCGAAAAACTGTTTTTT.

The chain has TRBV27 and TRBJ1-5; no definite D call. The CDR3 loop spans 11 amino acids. Germline V lookup: CDR1 MNHEY, CDR2 SMNVEV (reference sequence). V was cut by 6 bases and J by 9 bases, with 9 bases left in between. CDR3 in amino acids: CASSQIRPQHF. The CDR3 nucleotides are TGTGCCAGCAGCCAAATTCGGCCCCAGCATTTT.

This rearrangement joins TRBV5-4 to TRBJ2-7; weak D call: TRBD1 (6 bases). CDR3 length: 15 residues. Trimming left V 3 bases short and J 0 bases short, with 13 bases between. The germline gives CDR1 SGHNT, CDR2 YYREEE (reference sequence). CDR3 DNA: TGTGCCAGCAGCTATTACGACAGGAGCTCCTACGAGCAGTACTTC. Translated: CASSYYDRSSYEQYF.

V gene TRBV6-4 combines with J gene TRBJ2-1, with 8 bases identical to TRBD2. J lost 4 bases, V lost 3 bases, and 5 bases had no gene match. The CDR3 loop spans 15 amino acids. Germline V lookup: CDR1 MRHNA, CDR2 SNTAGT. CDR3 sequence reads: CASSDLAGSYNEQFF. The CDR3 coding sequence is TGTGCCAGCAGTGATCTAGCGGGCTCTTACAATGAGCAGTTCTTC.

This chain joins TRBV4-3 and TRBJ2-1; D remains unclear. The CDR3 spans 15 residues. Germline V gives CDR1 LGHNA, CDR2 YSLEER. Trimming removed 0 bases from V and 1 base from J, with 7 bases in between. CDR3 amino acids: CASSQETESYNEQFF. The DNA of the CDR3 is TGCGCCAGCAGCCAAGAGACTGAATCCTACAATGAGCAGTTCTTC.

This clone is a singleton in its sample. The chain carries TRBV19 and TRBJ1-2; a weak D match, TRBD1 (6 bases). V was cut by 7 bases and J by 6 bases, with 18 bases left in between. The CDR3 spans 14 residues. The germline CDR1 and CDR2 sequences are LNHDA and SQIVND (reference sequence). The CDR3 bases are TGTGCCAGTACCACCCCTATACAGGGAAATGGCTACACCTTC. Protein product: CASTTPIQGNGYTF.

Written as DNA, the CDR3 is TGTGCCAGCGGACAGGTGGGATACAATGAGCAGTTCTTC. Translating it yields CASGQVGYNEQFF. The chain links TRBV6-5 to TRBJ2-1, with 7 bases aligning to TRBD1. The CDR3 contains 13 residues. In germline, CDR1 is MNHEY, CDR2 SVGAGI. V dropped 8 bases and J dropped 4; count of bases not matched to a gene: 5.

CDR3 nucleotide sequence: TGTGCCAGCAGTGCAGGACAGGTCCGAAATTCACCCCTCCACTTT. Its protein product is CASSAGQVRNSPLHF. The chain combines TRBV6-5 with TRBJ1-6, with 7 bases that match TRBD1. After removal of 5 bases from V and 7 bases from J, the junction contained 8 bases not matched to a gene. The CDR3 is 15 residues long. Germline lookup yields CDR1 MNHEY and CDR2 SVGAGI.